The 20 T cell receptor beta chains presented below share a single source sample, sequenced in a study of shared clonotypes between healthy human individuals. Clones were read by immunoSEQ multiplex PCR, and TCRdb kept only the in-frame ones, dropping some. The sample records approximately 1.9 million clones, over 85% being singletons. Terminally differentiated effector memory CD45RA+ cells were excluded by CCR7 positive selection of CD45RO-negative cells. Sequencing was performed on naive CD8+ T cells from PBMCs. The origin of the receptors is a young man in good health. Some clones in this sample may be carry-over from other donors' samples.

The rearrangement links TRBV14 to TRBJ2-1; D not resolved. The ends were cut back, 1 base at V and 6 bases at J, with 7 bases in the middle. This CDR3 contains 13 residues. Germline values: CDR1 SGHDN, CDR2 FVKESK. The CDR3 nucleotides read TGTGCCAGCAGCCAAGGGCAGCTCAATGAGCAGTTCTTC. Encoded protein: CASSQGQLNEQFF.

The J gene is TRBJ2-1, the V gene TRBV7-9; no clear D. CDR1 is SEHNR and CDR2 is FQNEAQ in the germline V gene (reference sequence). This CDR3 contains 15 residues. The ends were cut back, 1 base at V and 5 bases at J, with 12 bases in the middle. The CDR3 bases are TGTGCCAGCAGCTTAGAGGACCGCCCCAACAATGAGCAGTTCTTC. Translated: CASSLEDRPNNEQFF.

This chain uses TRBV19 with TRBJ2-3; 9 nucleotides align to TRBD2. The CDR3 is made up of 14 amino acids. Germline V gives CDR1 LNHDA, CDR2 SQIVND (reference sequence). Trimming took 7 bases from V and 8 from J; bases not matched to a gene: 10. CDR3 sequence: CASTPGLAQTTQYF. Written as DNA, the CDR3 is TGTGCCAGTACCCCGGGACTAGCCCAGACTACGCAGTATTTT.

The chain joins TRBV19 to TRBJ2-3; weak D call: TRBD1 (6 bases). Trimming stripped 2 bases from V and 3 bases from J, with 12 bases between. The CDR3 is 15 residues long. Looked up from germline, CDR1 is LNHDA and CDR2 is SQIVND (reference sequence). CDR3 amino acids: CASSISRGGTDTQYF. CDR3 sequence (DNA): TGTGCCAGTAGTATAAGCAGGGGTGGGACAGATACGCAGTATTTT.

The chain links TRBV2 to TRBJ1-2; 7 bases are shared with TRBD1. The CDR3 has 14 residues. Germline assignment: CDR1 SNHLY and CDR2 FYNNEI. Losses at the gene ends were 2 bases for V and 12 bases for J; bases not matched to a gene: 12. CDR3 amino acids: CASSESGDSPGHTF. The CDR3 DNA follows: TGTGCCAGCAGTGAAAGTGGGGACAGCCCAGGACACACCTTC.

This chain joins TRBV23-1 and TRBJ1-4; the D gene is possibly TRBD1 (5 bases). TRBV23-1 is annotated as an ORF whose role is uncertain. Between the trimmed V and J ends, which lost 0 bases and 6 bases, there was a span of 11 bases. There are 15 residues in the CDR3. The CDR3 DNA reads as TGCGCCAGCAGTCAATCGCAGGGTGAAGATGAAAAACTGTTTTTT. Its protein product is CASSQSQGEDEKLFF.

The chain is built from TRBV27 and TRBJ2-1; the match to TRBD1 covers 10 bases. Trimming cost V 5 bases and J 5 bases; bases outside gene matches: 9. CDR3 length: 16 residues. Germline values: CDR1 MNHEY, CDR2 SMNVEV (reference sequence). The CDR3 sequence is CASSPRTGGLNNEQFF. The CDR3 DNA follows: TGTGCCAGCAGTCCTCGGACAGGGGGTCTCAACAATGAGCAGTTCTTC.

The J gene is TRBJ2-3, the V gene TRBV7-9, with D possibly called TRBD1 or TRBD2 (6 bases each). The germline gives CDR1 SEHNR, CDR2 FQNEAQ (reference sequence). The CDR3 is made up of 14 amino acids. V lost 5 bases and J lost 6, with 15 bases in between. The CDR3 DNA reads as TGTGCCAGCAGCATACAGGGACTTTTCGATACGCAGTATTTT. Translated, it gives CASSIQGLFDTQYF.

DNA for the CDR3: TGTGCCAGCAGTGAAGTGGGACAGGGCTCCTACGAGCAGTACTTC. As protein: CASSEVGQGSYEQYF. The chain combines TRBV2 with TRBJ2-7, with 9 nucleotides matching TRBD1. Trimming took 1 base from V and 0 from J; bases not matched to a gene: 1. CDR1 is SNHLY, CDR2 FYNNEI, per germline. The CDR3 covers 15 residues.

V is TRBV29-1 and J is TRBJ2-1, with D hard to call. From germline, CDR1 is SQVTM and CDR2 ANQGSEA. V was cut by 8 bases and J by 9 bases, with 20 bases left in between. The CDR3 extends over 13 amino acids. CDR3 loop: CSPLPLGYAEQFF. CDR3 bases: TGCAGCCCCTTGCCACTGGGATATGCTGAGCAGTTCTTC.

The J gene is TRBJ2-1, the V gene TRBV11-2; 8 bases align to TRBD2. CDR3 size: 16 residues. The trim removed 5 bases at V and 8 bases at J, leaving 14 bases unmatched. Germline V gene data show CDR1 as SGHAT and CDR2 as FQNNGV. The CDR3 nucleotides are TGTGCCAGCAGCCCCGTCTTTCGAAGCGGGAGAGATGAGCAGTTCTTC. Amino acids: CASSPVFRSGRDEQFF. The full variable domain, with the rest looked up from reference TRBV11-2 and TRBJ2-1, is EAGVAQSPRYKIIEKRQSVAFWCNPISGHATLYWYQQILGQGPKLLIQFQNNGVVDDSQLPKDRFSAERLKGVDSTLKIQPAKLEDSAVYLCASSPVFRSGRDEQFFGPGTRLTVL.

The rearrangement links TRBV27 to TRBJ2-1; D is perhaps TRBD2 (5 bases). Trimming left V 4 bases short and J 2 bases short, with 15 bases between. This CDR3 is built from 16 residues. Germline lookup yields CDR1 MNHEY and CDR2 SMNVEV (reference sequence). CDR3 bases: TGTGCCAGCAGTTCCCAACGGACTCTCCCCTACAATGAGCAGTTCTTC. Amino acid sequence: CASSSQRTLPYNEQFF.

The rearrangement links TRBV10-1 to TRBJ2-1; 8 positions agree with TRBD2. The CDR3 runs to 15 residues. Per germline, CDR1 WNHNN and CDR2 SYGVQD (reference sequence). The V and J ends lost 9 bases and 5 bases, in that order; junction bases with no gene match: 12. The CDR3 loop reads CARERTSSVNNEQFF. The CDR3 DNA is TGCGCCAGAGAACGGACTAGCTCGGTCAACAATGAGCAGTTCTTC.

The chain recombines TRBV27 with TRBJ1-2; 7 nucleotides agree with TRBD1. Germline CDR1 and CDR2: MNHEY and SMNVEV (reference sequence). The CDR3 sequence is 15 residues long. J was trimmed by 11 bases and V by 5 bases; bases with no gene match: 17. The CDR3 loop reads CASSPDRASYFSYTF. The CDR3 nucleotides read TGTGCCAGCAGTCCTGACAGGGCAAGTTATTTTTCGTACACCTTC.

The J gene is TRBJ2-7, the V gene TRBV7-6, with D uncertain. The V and J ends lost 3 bases and 5 bases respectively, with 14 bases between them. The CDR3 runs 14 residues. Germline values: CDR1 SGHVS, CDR2 FNYEAQ. CDR3 in DNA: TGTGCCAGCAGCTTCCGGGTGGGTGGGAACGAGCAGTACTTC. The encoded protein is CASSFRVGGNEQYF.

The J gene is TRBJ1-1, the V gene TRBV4-1; D unclear. CDR1 is MGHRA, CDR2 YSYEKL, per germline. This CDR3 has 14 residues. V was pared by 0 bases and J by 6 bases, with 11 bases between. The CDR3 nucleotides are TGCGCCAGCAGCCAAGATCCCGGAGGCGCTGAAGCTTTCTTT. Translated, it gives CASSQDPGGAEAFF.

With regard to this clone: Other DNA sequences in this sample translate to the same CDR3. The rearrangement uses TRBV28 and TRBJ2-1; 7 bases fit TRBD1. The germline V gene encodes CDR1 MDHEN and CDR2 SYDVKM. The CDR3 sequence is 15 residues long. The V and J ends lost 4 bases and 0 bases, in that order; junction bases with no gene match: 3. The CDR3 DNA is TGTGCCAGCAGTTCCAGGGGGAGCTCCTACAATGAGCAGTTCTTC. This translates into CASSSRGSSYNEQFF. Supplemented by reference TRBV28 and TRBJ2-1, the full variable domain reads DVKVTQSSRYLVKRTGEKVFLECVQDMDHENMFWYRQDPGLGLRLIYFSYDVKMKEKGDIPEGYSVSREKKERFSLILESASTNQTSMYLCASSSRGSSYNEQFFGPGTRLTVL.

The chain employs TRBV6-1 and TRBJ2-1, with 10 bases fitting TRBD2. The CDR3 is 16 amino acids. CDR1 is MNHNS and CDR2 is SASEGT in the germline V gene. The junction had 2 bases not matched to a gene; V was cut back by 0 bases and J by 3 bases. The CDR3 DNA is TGTGCCAGCAGTGAAGCTAGCGGGAGGCACTACAATGAGCAGTTCTTC. Translating it yields CASSEASGRHYNEQFF.

The genes are TRBV9 and TRBJ2-3; 7 bases are a match to TRBD2. The V gene's germline CDR1 is SGDLS and CDR2 YYNGEE. This CDR3 comprises 17 residues. Trimming took 3 bases from V and 2 from J; bases not matched to a gene: 12. The CDR3 here is CASSGVLSGTDTDTQYF. Written as DNA, the CDR3 is TGTGCCAGCAGCGGAGTTTTAAGCGGGACTGACACAGATACGCAGTATTTT.

DNA of the CDR3: TGTGCCAGCAGTGCCCTCACAGGGCCCTGGGAACCCCAGCATTTT. It yields the protein CASSALTGPWEPQHF. The chain couples TRBV27 to TRBJ1-5, with a possible D match to TRBD1 (6 bases). CDR3 length: 15 residues. V was clipped by 5 bases and J by 10 bases, with 21 bases between them. Germline lookup yields CDR1 MNHEY and CDR2 SMNVEV (reference sequence).